This is a list of T cell receptor beta chains from one sample in a study of beta chain features in type 1 diabetes. Profiled with immunoSEQ multiplex PCR; TCRdb holds only in-frame clones, not every one. The repertoire has about 27,000 clones, 45% to 65% of them found once; the top ten carry around 1.6%. What was sequenced was Tregs from blood. The receptors derive from a woman aged 18 to 35 with type 1 diabetes. Each CDR3 is given with its conserved first and last residue. A D gene is named only where the DNA matches it firmly. Clone size is stated in some rows and not others, as once, few, many or a class when expanded.

cdr3_aa cdr3_nt clone_size d_call j_call v_call
CAIRTSGDRNEQFF TGTGCCATCAGAACTAGTGGTGATCGGAATGAGCAGTTCTTC . . TRBJ2-1 TRBV10-3
CASTIGVQSEKLFF TGTGCCAGCACCATAGGAGTTCAGAGTGAAAAACTGTTTTTT . . TRBJ1-4 TRBV11-3
CASSTGQDTEAFF TGTGCCAGCTCGACAGGGCAGGACACTGAAGCTTTCTTT . TRBD1 TRBJ1-1 TRBV9
CSVSGQVLADTQYF TGCAGCGTCTCCGGACAGGTCCTTGCAGATACGCAGTATTTT . TRBD1 TRBJ2-3 TRBV29-1
CASSPMTSGSADTQYF TGCGCCAGCAGCCCGATGACTAGCGGGAGTGCAGATACGCAGTATTTT once TRBD2 TRBJ2-3 TRBV5-1
CASSSWTLYNEQFF TGTGCCAGCAGCTCCTGGACACTTTACAATGAGCAGTTCTTC . . TRBJ2-1 TRBV7-8
CASSLGGDARKEQYF TGTGCCAGCAGTCTAGGGGGAGATGCGCGGAAAGAGCAGTACTTC . . TRBJ2-7 TRBV28
CAWSEFYGTLGNHGYTF TGTGCCTGGAGTGAGTTTTACGGGACATTGGGTAATCATGGCTACACCTTC few . TRBJ1-2 TRBV30
CASRPYSGRGKETQYF TGTGCCAGCAGACCTTACAGCGGGAGGGGGAAAGAGACCCAGTACTTC . TRBD2 TRBJ2-5 TRBV7-9
CASSRGQETQYF TGTGCCAGCAGCCGCGGGCAAGAGACCCAGTACTTC . . TRBJ2-5 TRBV7-9
CASVVGDRLNYGYTF TGTGCCAGCGTGGTTGGCGACAGGCTTAACTATGGCTACACCTTC . . TRBJ1-2 TRBV6-5
CASSPSGTGVYNEQFF TGTGCCAGCAGCCCCTCCGGGACAGGGGTTTACAATGAGCAGTTCTTC . TRBD1 TRBJ2-1 TRBV5-5
CASSLEPTSGRADTQYF TGCGCCAGCAGCTTGGAACCGACTAGCGGGAGAGCAGATACGCAGTATTTT . TRBD2 TRBJ2-3 TRBV5-1
CATSRTGYLGYNEQFF TGTGCCACCAGCAGGACAGGGTATCTCGGCTACAATGAGCAGTTCTTC . TRBD1 TRBJ2-1 TRBV15
CASTPALGGPLYSYNEQFF TGCGCCAGCACCCCAGCCCTGGGGGGTCCCCTATACTCCTACAATGAGCAGTTCTTC few . TRBJ2-1 TRBV10-2
CSVADRGQNSPLHF TGCAGCGTTGCGGACAGGGGGCAAAATTCACCCCTCCACTTT . TRBD1 TRBJ1-6 TRBV29-1
CASAGQAQETQYF TGCGCCAGCGCGGGACAGGCCCAAGAGACCCAGTACTTC . TRBD1 TRBJ2-5 TRBV5-1
CASSQDLSTPHTQYF TGTGCCAGCAGCCAAGATCTATCGACTCCCCATACGCAGTATTTT . . TRBJ2-3 TRBV4-2
CSAWDSRSGSREAFF TGCAGCGCCTGGGACAGTCGGTCTGGGTCCCGCGAAGCTTTCTTT . TRBD1 TRBJ1-1 TRBV29-1
CASSYSGQTNQPQHF TGTGCCAGCAGTTACTCGGGACAGACTAATCAGCCCCAGCATTTT few TRBD1 TRBJ1-5 TRBV6-6
CASIDRVGNEQFF TGTGCCAGTATAGACAGGGTTGGGAATGAGCAGTTCTTC . TRBD1 TRBJ2-1 TRBV19
CASSQDRGPWPQHF TGTGCCAGCAGCCAAGACAGGGGCCCATGGCCCCAGCATTTT . TRBD1 TRBJ1-5 TRBV11-2
CASSPTGYNEQFF TGTGCCAGCAGCCCGACAGGGTACAATGAGCAGTTCTTC few TRBD1 TRBJ2-1 TRBV7-2
CSGSTGRAGYTF TGCAGCGGGTCGACAGGGCGGGCCGGCTACACCTTC . TRBD1 TRBJ1-2 TRBV29-1
CASSGKWGGGYGYTF TGTGCCAGCAGCGGAAAATGGGGGGGCGGCTATGGCTACACCTTC few . TRBJ1-2 TRBV7-2
CASSNPRGGAASYNEQFF TGTGCCAGTAGCAACCCCCGGGGGGGGGCGGCTTCCTACAATGAGCAGTTCTTC . TRBD2 TRBJ2-1 TRBV19
CASSVGVGGIGRGYTF TGTGCCAGCAGCGTAGGGGTTGGGGGGATCGGTCGAGGCTACACCTTC . . TRBJ1-2 TRBV9
CASSQGLGTGNTGELFF TGCGCCAGCAGCCAAGGTTTAGGGACAGGTAACACCGGGGAGCTGTTTTTT . TRBD1 TRBJ2-2 TRBV4-3
CASSIAGWSGSGYNEQFF TGTGCCAGTAGTATAGCCGGGTGGTCCGGTAGCGGTTACAATGAGCAGTTCTTC . . TRBJ2-1 TRBV19
CASSQTGNSNTEAFF TGTGCCAGCAGTCAAACAGGAAATTCGAACACTGAAGCTTTCTTT once . TRBJ1-1 TRBV6-5
CASSLMGRGLGGYTF TGTGCCAGCAGTTTAATGGGCAGGGGGTTAGGGGGCTACACCTTC . TRBD1 TRBJ1-2 TRBV28
CASSLEGHGRARETQYF TGTGCCAGCAGCTTAGAAGGGCACGGGAGGGCCCGAGAGACCCAGTACTTC few TRBD2 TRBJ2-5 TRBV7-2
CSVGTGSTDTQYF TGCAGCGTTGGGACAGGGTCCACAGATACGCAGTATTTT few TRBD1 TRBJ2-3 TRBV29-1